One TCR beta chain is described in this entry. What antigen it recognizes has not been identified. Within one base of it there is no much larger clone, and no base qualities were kept. The data are from a study of T cell repertoires in cytomegalovirus infection (dated by TCRdb to the late 2010s). Concerning the study at large: The peptide stimulations were aimed at well-studied HLA-B-restricted epitopes as well as recently identified HLA-C-restricted CMV epitopes, whose presentation resists viral immunomodulation. Donor HLA type was relevant to the analysis, because carriage of CMV infection together with the matching HLA type was indicated by public TCR beta signatures. Broader findings and caveats from the paper: In both this cohort and an independent roughly 350-donor cohort, the cumulative frequency of public TCR beta family members distinguished carriers of CMV infection plus the relevant HLA type. The ex vivo response was dominated by HLA-C-restricted CMV-specific TCR beta clonotypes, which also provided the single most frequent clonotype in two of eight donors.

The treatment or condition tag for this specimen amounts to: in vitro stimulation with specific CMV peptide epitopes to enrich CMV-specific T cells. Taken from the germline V gene, the CDR1 and CDR2 loops are SGHTA and FQGNSA. V and J are truncated by 4 bases and 10 bases respectively, leaving an intervening sequence of 20 bases. The CDR3 measures 15 amino acids from cysteine to phenylalanine. Only the CDR3 DNA stays, 45 bases, in frame from base 1. Data came from an Illumina HiSeq 1500. TCRdb redid the processing of the public reads, applying fastp at Q25 and MiXCR, and retained in-frame beta chains. All rows with the same CDR3 protein become a single entry with the most common DNA and genes. The sample table records hundreds of thousands of distinct CDR3 sequences; about two fifths of these occur just once. In total, the top ten clones hold about 45% of the sample.

Specimen: cultured PBMCs, collected from culture after CMV antigen stimulation. The receptor comes from a human donor in good health (CMV status not recorded). Some clones in this sample may be carry-over from other donors' samples. The rearranged segments are TRBV7-2 and TRBJ2-1; matching of 5 bases hints at TRBD1 as the D gene. The nucleotide sequence reads TGTGCCAGCAGCTACCGGCTGGGGCTTAGACGGGAGCAGTTCTTC. Translated, it gives CASSYRLGLRREQFF.